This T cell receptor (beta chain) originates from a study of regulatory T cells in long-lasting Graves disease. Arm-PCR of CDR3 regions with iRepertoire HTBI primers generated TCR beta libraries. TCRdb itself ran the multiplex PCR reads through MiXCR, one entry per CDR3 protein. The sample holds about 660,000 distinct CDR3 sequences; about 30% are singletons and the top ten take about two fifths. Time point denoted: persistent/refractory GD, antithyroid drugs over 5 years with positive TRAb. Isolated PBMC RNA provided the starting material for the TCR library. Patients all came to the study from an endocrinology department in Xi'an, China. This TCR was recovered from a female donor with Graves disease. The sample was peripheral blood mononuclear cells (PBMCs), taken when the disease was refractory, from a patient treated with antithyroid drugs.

The DNA of the CDR3 is TGTGCCAGTAGGACACACTTGGACAGCCGGATCTTGAACACTGAAGCTTTCTTT. Protein product: CASRTHLDSRILNTEAFF. The chain is built from TRBV19 and TRBJ1-1, with D maybe TRBD1 (6 bases). The CDR3 extends over 18 amino acids. V was pared by 6 bases and J by 0 bases, with 23 bases between. CDR1 LNHDA and CDR2 SQIVND come from the germline V gene (reference sequence).